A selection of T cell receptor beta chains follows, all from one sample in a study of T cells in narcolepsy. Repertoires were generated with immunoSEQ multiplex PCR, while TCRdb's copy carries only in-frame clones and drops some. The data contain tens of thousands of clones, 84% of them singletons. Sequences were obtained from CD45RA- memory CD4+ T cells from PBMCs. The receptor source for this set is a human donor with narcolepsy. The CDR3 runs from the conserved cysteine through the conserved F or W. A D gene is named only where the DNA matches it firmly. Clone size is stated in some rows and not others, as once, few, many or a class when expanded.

CDR3 DNA: TGCGCCAGCAGCTTTGGACTGCGGTCGAACACCGGGGAGCTGTTTTTT; CDR3 protein: CASSFGLRSNTGELFF; V gene: TRBV5-1; D gene: .; J gene: TRBJ2-2; clone size: .
CDR3 DNA: TGTGCCAGCAGTGAAGGGGTAGCCAAAAACATTCAGTACTTC; CDR3 protein: CASSEGVAKNIQYF; V gene: TRBV6-5; D gene: .; J gene: TRBJ2-4; clone size: .
CDR3 DNA: TGTGCCATCAGTGAGTCGACAGGCTATGGCTACACCTTC; CDR3 protein: CAISESTGYGYTF; V gene: TRBV10-3; D gene: .; J gene: TRBJ1-2; clone size: .
CDR3 DNA: TGTGCCAGCAGCTTAGAGGCCGGGGAGCTGTTTTTT; CDR3 protein: CASSLEAGELFF; V gene: TRBV11-2; D gene: .; J gene: TRBJ2-2; clone size: few
CDR3 DNA: TGTGCCAGCAGGGGACTAGAGAACACTGAAGCTTTCTTT; CDR3 protein: CASRGLENTEAFF; V gene: TRBV6-6; D gene: .; J gene: TRBJ1-1; clone size: few
CDR3 DNA: TGTGCCAGCAGCTTCGGGGATGAGGGCGCTGGCGAGCAGTACTTC; CDR3 protein: CASSFGDEGAGEQYF; V gene: TRBV11-3; D gene: .; J gene: TRBJ2-7; clone size: .
CDR3 DNA: TGTGCCAGCAGCTCAGAGGCTAACTATGGCTACACCTTC; CDR3 protein: CASSSEANYGYTF; V gene: TRBV7-9; D gene: .; J gene: TRBJ1-2; clone size: once
CDR3 DNA: TGTGCCACCAGCAGAGGGGCCAATACCGGGGAGCTGTTTTTT; CDR3 protein: CATSRGANTGELFF; V gene: TRBV15; D gene: .; J gene: TRBJ2-2; clone size: .
CDR3 DNA: TGTGCCAGCAGCGTAGAACTACAGTACGATGAGCAGTTCTTC; CDR3 protein: CASSVELQYDEQFF; V gene: TRBV9; D gene: .; J gene: TRBJ2-1; clone size: .
CDR3 DNA: TGTGCCAGCAGCTTAGATGCCAAATTGAACACTGAAGCTTTCTTT; CDR3 protein: CASSLDAKLNTEAFF; V gene: TRBV7-8; D gene: .; J gene: TRBJ1-1; clone size: .
CDR3 DNA: TGTGCCAGCAGCCCACAGACAGGGAGGAATGAAAAACTGTTTTTT; CDR3 protein: CASSPQTGRNEKLFF; V gene: TRBV14; D gene: TRBD1; J gene: TRBJ1-4; clone size: .
CDR3 DNA: TGTGCCAGCAGAACCGGGACTAGCGGGACTTACACCGGGGAGCTGTTTTTT; CDR3 protein: CASRTGTSGTYTGELFF; V gene: TRBV27; D gene: TRBD2; J gene: TRBJ2-2; clone size: .
CDR3 DNA: TGTGCCAGCAGTTACTCGGGGCTAGCCAAAAACATTCAGTACTTC; CDR3 protein: CASSYSGLAKNIQYF; V gene: TRBV28; D gene: .; J gene: TRBJ2-4; clone size: .
CDR3 DNA: TGTGCCAGTAGTAGGTCGGACTCCTACAATGAGCAGTTCTTC; CDR3 protein: CASSRSDSYNEQFF; V gene: TRBV19; D gene: .; J gene: TRBJ2-1; clone size: .
CDR3 DNA: TGTGCCAGCAGTTTAGCTCTGTCGGGACAGACTGAAGCTTTCTTT; CDR3 protein: CASSLALSGQTEAFF; V gene: TRBV28; D gene: TRBD1; J gene: TRBJ1-1; clone size: .
CDR3 DNA: TGTGCCAGCAGCCAAGGGGGTCCTCTTAACTATGGCTACACCTTC; CDR3 protein: CASSQGGPLNYGYTF; V gene: TRBV2; D gene: .; J gene: TRBJ1-2; clone size: .
CDR3 DNA: TGCGCCACAAGAAGACCGGGACAGGGGGCTGAGGAGCAGTACTTC; CDR3 protein: CATRRPGQGAEEQYF; V gene: TRBV5-1; D gene: TRBD1; J gene: TRBJ2-7; clone size: .
CDR3 DNA: TGTGCCAGCAGCTTAGAGGGAGGGAGGGGAACGCAGTATTTT; CDR3 protein: CASSLEGGRGTQYF; V gene: TRBV7-6; D gene: TRBD2; J gene: TRBJ2-3; clone size: .
CDR3 DNA: TGTGCCAGCAGTCGGGAGACCCAGTACTTC; CDR3 protein: CASSRETQYF; V gene: TRBV2; D gene: .; J gene: TRBJ2-5; clone size: few
CDR3 DNA: TGTGCCAGCACCCAGGACCCGTACAATGAGCAGTTCTTC; CDR3 protein: CASTQDPYNEQFF; V gene: TRBV7-9; D gene: .; J gene: TRBJ2-1; clone size: .